This T cell receptor (beta chain) derives from a study of T cell responses to AZD1222 COVID-19 vaccine. Study findings and constraints: Clonal diversity was possibly underestimated, and white British individuals and females predominated among donors. At baseline, seropositivity was found in only a handful of AZD1222 recipients.

Concerning this clone itself: Its cognate antigen is unknown.

CDR1 is SQVTM and CDR2 is ANQGSEA in the germline V gene. The V and J ends lost 5 bases and 7 bases respectively, with 11 bases between them. CDR3 length: 11 residues. Only in-frame clones appear in the TCRdb table, and some are missing; sequencing was by immunoSEQ multiplex PCR. In the table there are 120,000 or so clones, 80% to 90% of which are singletons. The clonotype was recovered from an adult in good health. The sample consisted of peripheral blood, taken on day 0 of AZD1222 vaccination. V is TRBV29-1 and J is TRBJ1-1; a possible D gene is TRBD1 (5 bases). CDR3: CSVLTVSEAFF. The CDR3 bases are TGCAGCGTTTTGACAGTTAGTGAAGCTTTCTTT.